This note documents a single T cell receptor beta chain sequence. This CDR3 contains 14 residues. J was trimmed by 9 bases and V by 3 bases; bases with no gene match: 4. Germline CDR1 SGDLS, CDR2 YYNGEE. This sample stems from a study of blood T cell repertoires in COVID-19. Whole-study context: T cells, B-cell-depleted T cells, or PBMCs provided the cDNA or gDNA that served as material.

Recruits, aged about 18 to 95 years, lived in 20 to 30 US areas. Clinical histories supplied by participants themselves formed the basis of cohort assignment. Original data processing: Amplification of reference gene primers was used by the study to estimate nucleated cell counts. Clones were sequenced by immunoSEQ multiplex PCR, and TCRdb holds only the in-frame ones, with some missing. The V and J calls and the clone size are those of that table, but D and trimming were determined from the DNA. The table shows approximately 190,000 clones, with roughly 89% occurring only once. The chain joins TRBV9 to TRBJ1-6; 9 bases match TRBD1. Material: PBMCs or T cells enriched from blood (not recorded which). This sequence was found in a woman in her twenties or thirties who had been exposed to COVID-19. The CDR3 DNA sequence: TGTGCCAGCAGCGCTCAGACAGGGGGTTCACCCCTCCACTTT. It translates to CASSAQTGGSPLHF. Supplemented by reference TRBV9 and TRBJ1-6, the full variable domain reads DSGVTQTPKHLITATGQRVTLRCSPRSGDLSVYWYQQSLDQGLQFLIQYYNGEERAKGNILERFSAQQFPDLHSELNLSSLELGDSALYFCASSAQTGGSPLHFGNGTRLTVT.